These T cell receptor beta chains were read from a single sample in a study of cytomegalovirus exposure and HLA in healthy donors. Produced via immunoSEQ multiplex PCR; TCRdb's table is partial and in-frame only. The sample lists roughly 120,000 clones; 65% to 80% were seen once. The sequenced material came from PBMCs. Every receptor here comes from a man aged 25-45 years in good health and CMV-seropositive. Both conserved end residues are part of each CDR3. A D gene is named only where the DNA matches it firmly. Some rows mark clone size as missing; the rest say once, few, many or name a class of expanded clone.

abundance: .
v_gene: TRBV11-2
d_gene: TRBD1
j_gene: TRBJ1-2
CDR3aa: CASSLRDRINYGYTF
CDR3nt: TGTGCCAGCAGCCTCCGGGACAGGATTAACTATGGCTACACCTTC

abundance: .
v_gene: TRBV7-9
d_gene: TRBD2
j_gene: TRBJ2-3
CDR3aa: CASSWGGLHTDTQYF
CDR3nt: TGTGCCAGCAGCTGGGGGGGACTGCATACCGATACGCAGTATTTT

abundance: few
v_gene: TRBV2
d_gene: TRBD1
j_gene: TRBJ2-2
CDR3aa: CASRPGTGGMTGELFF
CDR3nt: TGTGCCAGCAGGCCTGGGACAGGGGGCATGACCGGGGAGCTGTTTTTT

abundance: few
v_gene: TRBV9
d_gene: TRBD2
j_gene: TRBJ2-7
CDR3aa: CASSARLAGGRDEQYF
CDR3nt: TGTGCCAGCAGCGCCCGACTAGCGGGGGGGCGCGACGAGCAGTACTTC

abundance: once
v_gene: TRBV13
d_gene: .
j_gene: TRBJ1-2
CDR3aa: CASSTTGGDYTF
CDR3nt: TGTGCCAGCAGCACCACGGGGGGGGACTACACCTTC

abundance: .
v_gene: TRBV10-2
d_gene: .
j_gene: TRBJ2-1
CDR3aa: CASRGVRGIYNEQFF
CDR3nt: TGCGCCAGCAGGGGGGTGCGGGGTATCTACAATGAGCAGTTCTTC

abundance: .
v_gene: TRBV27
d_gene: TRBD1
j_gene: TRBJ1-1
CDR3aa: CASSLSGRGRFFTEAFF
CDR3nt: TGTGCCAGCAGTTTATCGGGCAGGGGGCGATTCTTCACTGAAGCTTTCTTT

abundance: .
v_gene: TRBV7-9
d_gene: TRBD1
j_gene: TRBJ1-1
CDR3aa: CASSPLGQGKGNTEAFF
CDR3nt: TGTGCCAGCAGCCCCCTGGGACAGGGCAAAGGGAACACTGAAGCTTTCTTT

abundance: .
v_gene: TRBV6-5
d_gene: .
j_gene: TRBJ2-2
CDR3aa: CASSATRQNTGELFF
CDR3nt: TGTGCCAGCAGTGCGACACGACAGAACACCGGGGAGCTGTTTTTT

abundance: .
v_gene: TRBV6-4
d_gene: .
j_gene: TRBJ2-1
CDR3aa: CASSDSANNEQFF
CDR3nt: TGTGCCAGCAGTGACTCGGCAAACAATGAGCAGTTCTTC

abundance: .
v_gene: TRBV10-2
d_gene: TRBD1
j_gene: TRBJ2-7
CDR3aa: CASSLDRAPYEQYF
CDR3nt: TGCGCCAGCAGCTTGGACAGGGCCCCCTACGAGCAGTACTTC

abundance: .
v_gene: TRBV29-1
d_gene: TRBD2
j_gene: TRBJ2-1
CDR3aa: CSAKLSGGPFGEQFF
CDR3nt: TGCAGCGCCAAACTTAGCGGGGGGCCCTTTGGAGAGCAGTTCTTC

abundance: .
v_gene: TRBV9
d_gene: .
j_gene: TRBJ1-5
CDR3aa: CASSGVRGPQHF
CDR3nt: TGTGCCAGCAGCGGAGTCAGGGGGCCCCAGCATTTT

abundance: .
v_gene: TRBV10-2
d_gene: .
j_gene: TRBJ2-7
CDR3aa: CASSPGVYEQYF
CDR3nt: TGCGCCAGCAGCCCAGGCGTTTACGAGCAGTACTTC

abundance: .
v_gene: TRBV13
d_gene: TRBD1
j_gene: TRBJ1-3
CDR3aa: CASSTGQADSGNTIYF
CDR3nt: TGTGCCAGCAGCACTGGACAGGCAGACTCTGGAAACACCATATATTTT

abundance: .
v_gene: TRBV14
d_gene: .
j_gene: TRBJ2-5
CDR3aa: CASSQKMPGETQYF
CDR3nt: TGTGCCAGCAGCCAAAAAATGCCCGGGGAGACCCAGTACTTC

abundance: .
v_gene: TRBV18
d_gene: TRBD1
j_gene: TRBJ1-6
CDR3aa: CASSPRQGASSPLHF
CDR3nt: TGTGCCAGCTCACCACGACAGGGGGCGAGTTCACCCCTCCACTTT

abundance: many
v_gene: TRBV2
d_gene: TRBD1
j_gene: TRBJ1-5
CDR3aa: CASRPGTGTERQPQHF
CDR3nt: TGTGCCAGCAGGCCCGGGACAGGGACGGAAAGGCAGCCCCAGCATTTT

abundance: few
v_gene: TRBV7-2
d_gene: TRBD1
j_gene: TRBJ2-3
CDR3aa: CASSLDQGAVSDTQYF
CDR3nt: TGTGCCAGCAGCTTAGATCAGGGGGCAGTATCAGATACGCAGTATTTT

abundance: once
v_gene: TRBV7-6
d_gene: .
j_gene: TRBJ2-7
CDR3aa: CASSPGLSVEQYF
CDR3nt: TGTGCCAGCAGCCCGGGACTCTCAGTGGAGCAGTACTTC

abundance: .
v_gene: TRBV6-1
d_gene: .
j_gene: TRBJ1-2
CDR3aa: CASSEQGRAPNYGYTF
CDR3nt: TGTGCCAGCAGTGAACAGGGCAGGGCCCCTAACTATGGCTACACCTTC

abundance: .
v_gene: TRBV7-9
d_gene: TRBD1
j_gene: TRBJ2-1
CDR3aa: CASSARDRENEQFF
CDR3nt: TGTGCCAGCAGCGCAAGGGACAGGGAAAATGAGCAGTTCTTC

abundance: .
v_gene: TRBV6-5
d_gene: .
j_gene: TRBJ1-5
CDR3aa: CASSQDRVNQPQHF
CDR3nt: TGTGCCAGCAGTCAGGACAGAGTCAATCAGCCCCAGCATTTT

abundance: once
v_gene: TRBV7-9
d_gene: TRBD2
j_gene: TRBJ2-5
CDR3aa: CSSSLNSLAGRETQYF
CDR3nt: TGTTCCAGCAGCTTAAATTCCCTAGCGGGGCGGGAGACCCAGTACTTC

abundance: once
v_gene: TRBV7-2
d_gene: .
j_gene: TRBJ2-2
CDR3aa: CASSERAGTGELFF
CDR3nt: TGTGCCAGCAGCGAGAGGGCGGGAACCGGGGAGCTGTTTTTT

abundance: .
v_gene: TRBV5-6
d_gene: TRBD1
j_gene: TRBJ2-5
CDR3aa: CASSEGDRVETQYF
CDR3nt: TGTGCCAGCAGCGAGGGGGACAGGGTAGAGACCCAGTACTTC

abundance: .
v_gene: TRBV5-1
d_gene: TRBD1
j_gene: TRBJ1-1
CDR3aa: CASSFTGGTEAFF
CDR3nt: TGCGCCAGCAGCTTTACAGGGGGCACTGAAGCTTTCTTT

abundance: .
v_gene: TRBV2
d_gene: .
j_gene: TRBJ2-7
CDR3aa: CASSEASGWGYEQYF
CDR3nt: TGTGCCAGCAGTGAAGCGTCGGGGTGGGGCTACGAGCAGTACTTC

abundance: .
v_gene: TRBV5-4
d_gene: TRBD1
j_gene: TRBJ1-1
CDR3aa: CASSFRDRDREAFF
CDR3nt: TGTGCCAGCAGCTTCCGGGACAGGGACCGTGAAGCTTTCTTT

abundance: .
v_gene: TRBV19
d_gene: TRBD1
j_gene: TRBJ2-3
CDR3aa: CASSIRQGITDTQYF
CDR3nt: TGTGCCAGTAGTATCAGACAGGGGATCACAGATACGCAGTATTTT

abundance: .
v_gene: TRBV18
d_gene: TRBD1
j_gene: TRBJ1-2
CDR3aa: CASSRGTGPYGYTF
CDR3nt: TGTGCCAGCTCACGAGGGACAGGGCCCTATGGCTACACCTTC

abundance: .
v_gene: TRBV5-4
d_gene: .
j_gene: TRBJ1-1
CDR3aa: CASSRGCVAEAFF
CDR3nt: TGTGCCAGCAGTCGAGGGTGCGTAGCTGAAGCTTTCTTT

abundance: .
v_gene: TRBV2
d_gene: TRBD2
j_gene: TRBJ2-3
CDR3aa: CASSAGGDPQNTDTQYF
CDR3nt: TGTGCCAGCAGTGCGGGGGGGGATCCCCAAAACACAGATACGCAGTATTTT

abundance: many
v_gene: TRBV7-3
d_gene: .
j_gene: TRBJ1-2
CDR3aa: CASSLTGRVGYTF
CDR3nt: TGTGCCAGCAGCTTAACAGGGAGGGTTGGCTACACCTTC

abundance: once
v_gene: TRBV7-2
d_gene: TRBD2
j_gene: TRBJ2-1
CDR3aa: CASTLGGTSGVNEQFF
CDR3nt: TGTGCCAGCACCCTCGGGGGGACTAGCGGGGTGAATGAGCAGTTCTTC

abundance: once
v_gene: TRBV30
d_gene: .
j_gene: TRBJ1-5
CDR3aa: CAWSVSTDHQPQHF
CDR3nt: TGTGCCTGGAGTGTATCCACAGACCATCAGCCCCAGCATTTT

abundance: .
v_gene: TRBV2
d_gene: .
j_gene: TRBJ2-7
CDR3aa: CASESAYEQYF
CDR3nt: TGTGCCAGCGAGAGTGCCTACGAGCAGTACTTC

abundance: .
v_gene: TRBV18
d_gene: .
j_gene: TRBJ2-3
CDR3aa: CASSRGQTQDTQYF
CDR3nt: TGTGCCAGCTCGCGCGGACAGACACAAGATACGCAGTATTTT

abundance: .
v_gene: TRBV15
d_gene: .
j_gene: TRBJ2-2
CDR3aa: CATSARQATGELFF
CDR3nt: TGTGCCACCAGCGCACGACAGGCCACCGGGGAGCTGTTTTTT

abundance: once
v_gene: TRBV7-2
d_gene: .
j_gene: TRBJ1-5
CDR3aa: CASSFSGGVNQPQHF
CDR3nt: TGTGCCAGCAGCTTTTCGGGGGGCGTCAATCAGCCCCAGCATTTT

abundance: .
v_gene: TRBV6-6
d_gene: .
j_gene: TRBJ1-1
CDR3aa: CASSSGNTEAFF
CDR3nt: TGTGCCAGCAGTTCCGGGAACACTGAAGCTTTCTTT

abundance: .
v_gene: TRBV27
d_gene: TRBD1
j_gene: TRBJ1-1
CDR3aa: CASSLLQGENTEAFF
CDR3nt: TGTGCCAGCAGTCTGCTACAGGGGGAGAACACTGAAGCTTTCTTT